The 12 T cell receptor beta chains in this list originate from one sample, sequenced in a study of Ad26.COV2.S vaccination and SARS-CoV-2 variants. Sequencing used immunoSEQ multiplex PCR; TCRdb keeps in-frame clones, though not all of them. The sample yields some 400,000 clones, 75% to 90% seen once. Treatment meaning: some 20 received Ad26.COV2.S at low or high dose, single or two shots; roughly 5 received placebo; per-sample allocation not given. Specimen acquisition occurred on day 63 following the initial vaccine or placebo injection. Material: peripheral blood, obtained in a trial of Ad26.COV2.S vaccine versus placebo. These receptor sequences come from a person between 18 and 65 years old who received the Ad26.COV2.S COVID-19 vaccine or a placebo.

The gene calls are TRBV20-1 and TRBJ2-1; no clear D gene. The CDR3 is 12 residues long. The V and J ends lost 3 bases and 7 bases respectively, with 10 bases between them. The germline V gene has CDR1 DFQATT and CDR2 SNEGSKA (reference sequence). This CDR3 is CSASPTWNEQFF. The CDR3 DNA reads TGCAGTGCTAGTCCTACTTGGAATGAGCAGTTCTTC.

The chain joins TRBV28 to TRBJ1-1; D call uncertain. CDR1 and CDR2 from the germline V gene are MDHEN and SYDVKM. The CDR3 is 12 residues long. Deletions cut 4 bases from V and 1 base from J, with 4 bases between. The CDR3 loop is CASSYPNTEAFF. CDR3 in DNA: TGTGCCAGCAGTTACCCGAACACTGAAGCTTTCTTT.

CDR3 in DNA: TGTGCCAGCATGGGACAGATGAACACTGAAGCTTTCTTT. The encoded protein is CASMGQMNTEAFF. The J gene is TRBJ1-1, the V gene TRBV2; 7 nucleotides line up with TRBD1. Germline V gene sequence: CDR1 SNHLY, CDR2 FYNNEI. The CDR3 loop spans 13 amino acids. After removal of 7 bases from V and 0 bases from J, the junction contained 2 bases not matched to a gene.

CDR3 sequence reads: CASSLVIRLDWELFF. The CDR3 DNA reads as TGTGCCAGCAGCTTAGTAATCAGACTCGACTGGGAGCTGTTTTTT. The chain carries TRBV7-9 and TRBJ2-2; D is unresolved. The CDR3 runs 15 residues. The germline gives CDR1 SEHNR, CDR2 FQNEAQ (reference sequence). Trimming cost V 1 base and J 9 bases, with 15 bases left between them.

The sample holds one count of this clone. This chain uses TRBV3-1 (or the pseudogene TRBV3-2) with TRBJ1-1, with D tentatively TRBD1 (5 bases). The germline V gene has CDR1 LGHDT and CDR2 YNNKEL (reference sequence). This CDR3 spans 16 amino acids. Trimming cost V 4 bases and J 2 bases, with 17 bases left between them. The DNA for the CDR3 is TGTGCCAGCAGCCTGGGGGGGGGACGAAGCAACACTGAAGCTTTCTTT. Translation: CASSLGGGRSNTEAFF.

The chain links TRBV28 to TRBJ2-7; 8 bases match TRBD1. The germline gives CDR1 MDHEN, CDR2 SYDVKM. The CDR3 runs to 16 residues. V lost 5 bases and J lost 7; bases outside the gene matches: 16. The DNA of the CDR3 is TGTGCCAGCAGTAGACCCGAGTGGCAGGGGGCAGGTGAGCAGTACTTC. It encodes CASSRPEWQGAGEQYF.

CDR3 protein: CASSPEDRNYNEQFF. In nucleotides, the CDR3 is TGTGCCAGCAGTCCTGAGGACAGGAACTACAATGAGCAGTTCTTC. The chain recombines TRBV6-5 with TRBJ2-1, with 7 nucleotides matching TRBD1. Germline loops: CDR1 MNHEY, CDR2 SVGAGI. V lost 5 bases, J lost 3 bases, and 7 bases stayed unmatched. The CDR3 has 15 amino acids.

This chain connects TRBV11-3 to TRBJ1-1; the match to TRBD1 covers 9 bases. Trimming cost V 8 bases and J 2 bases; bases outside gene matches: 3. The CDR3 consists of 13 residues. Germline values: CDR1 SGHNT, CDR2 YENEEA. CDR3 in amino acids: CASGTGPNTEAFF. The CDR3 bases are TGTGCCAGCGGGACAGGGCCCAACACTGAAGCTTTCTTT.

The chain is built from TRBV7-9 and TRBJ2-3; TRBD2 might be the D (5 bases). Trimming removed 5 bases from V and 4 bases from J, with 7 bases in between. The CDR3 totals 12 residues. The V gene's germline CDR1 is SEHNR and CDR2 FQNEAQ (reference sequence). DNA for the CDR3: TGTGCCAGCAGCGGAGGATCAGATACGCAGTATTTT. Translated, it gives CASSGGSDTQYF.

The chain combines TRBV11-2 with TRBJ2-7, with D possibly being TRBD1 or TRBD2 (5 bases each). The CDR3 spans 15 residues. V was shortened by 1 base and J by 5 bases, with 15 bases between the two germline ends. Germline lookup yields CDR1 SGHAT and CDR2 FQNNGV. The chain's CDR3 is CASSLGSGTRNEQYF. The CDR3 DNA sequence: TGTGCCAGCAGCTTAGGTTCCGGGACCCGGAACGAGCAGTACTTC.

The V call is TRBV3-1 (or the pseudogene TRBV3-2), the J call TRBJ1-1; 9 bases match TRBD1. The junction had 4 bases not matched to a gene; V was cut back by 6 bases and J by 5 bases. Germline lookup yields CDR1 LGHDT and CDR2 YNNKEL (reference sequence). This CDR3 comprises 13 residues. The CDR3 here is CASRTTGGTEAFF. The CDR3 DNA is TGTGCCAGCAGAACGACAGGGGGGACTGAAGCTTTCTTT.

V usage is TRBV15 and J usage is TRBJ2-5; the D is unclear. The germline V and J ends were trimmed by 7 bases and 2 bases, with 11 bases remaining between them. Germline CDR1 reads LNHNV; CDR2 reads YYDKDF (reference sequence). The CDR3 length is 13 residues. CDR3 DNA: TGTGCCACCATGGCGACCGGACAAGAGACCCAGTACTTC. Encoded protein: CATMATGQETQYF. Variable domain in full (rest from reference TRBV15 and TRBJ2-5): DAMVIQNPRYQVTQFGKPVTLSCSQTLNHNVMYWYQQKSSQAPKLLFHYYDKDFNNEADTPDNFQSRRPNTSFCFLDIRSPGLGDTAMYLCATMATGQETQYFGPGTRLLVL.